Below are 22 T cell receptor beta chains sequenced from a single sample in a study of technical replicates of blood from a few donors (dated by TCRdb to about 2017). The library was produced with the immunoSEQ multiplex PCR assay. In its TCRdb copy, this immuneACCESS table keeps in-frame sequences only and misses some clones. Where compared with another copy, unresolved V genes explain less than half of these, and the others have no known cause. Present in this sample are 15,000 or so clones, around 83% of which were seen just once. The ten largest account for under 15% of the sample. The specimen was PBMCs. The receptors originated from a human donor in good health.

This chain joins TRBV4-2 and TRBJ1-1; tentative D call: TRBD1 (5 bases). V lost 0 bases and J 1 base, leaving 18 bases between the germline ends. Germline V gene data show CDR1 as LGHNA and CDR2 as YNFKEQ. The length of the CDR3 is 18 residues. The CDR3 sequence: CASSQDPDPMGGNTEAFF. CDR3 nucleotides: TGTGCCAGCAGCCAAGATCCCGACCCCATGGGGGGGAACACTGAAGCTTTCTTT.

The gene calls are TRBV9 and TRBJ2-7, with 10 bases aligning to TRBD1. V shed 2 bases and J 5 bases; nucleotides not matched to a gene: 7. This CDR3 contains 15 residues. Germline CDR1 SGDLS, CDR2 YYNGEE. Written as DNA, the CDR3 is TGTGCCAGCAGCGTTGGAGGGGGGACAGGGGACGAGCAGTACTTC. It translates to CASSVGGGTGDEQYF.

J is TRBJ2-1 and V is TRBV9; D ambiguous. With 0 bases removed from V and 7 bases from J, the gap between germline ends came to 20 bases. Germline V gene data show CDR1 as SGDLS and CDR2 as YYNGEE. CDR3 length: 17 residues. CDR3 DNA sequence: TGTGCCAGCAGCGTAGAGGCAGAACTCCAGGCCAAGAATGAGCAGTTCTTC. It yields the protein CASSVEAELQAKNEQFF.

The chain couples TRBV6-5 to TRBJ1-1, with a possible D match to TRBD1 (5 bases). Trimming pared 4 bases from V and 5 bases from J, leaving 14 bases between. In germline, CDR1 is MNHEY, CDR2 SVGAGI. The CDR3 is made up of 14 amino acids. CDR3 coding DNA: TGTGCCAGCAGTTTGGGAGGGGATGGGACTGAAGCTTTCTTT. Its translation: CASSLGGDGTEAFF.

The CDR3, as DNA: TGTGCCAGCAGCTTAATCCACGGTACCGGGGAGCTGTTTTTT. Residues: CASSLIHGTGELFF. The chain is built from TRBV5-8 and TRBJ2-2, with D unclear. Germline V gives CDR1 SGHTS, CDR2 YDEGEE. The CDR3 runs to 14 residues. Between the trimmed V and J ends, which lost 2 bases and 5 bases, there was a span of 10 bases.

The chain uses TRBV4-2 and TRBJ1-3; 9 bases align to TRBD1. The junction had 7 bases not matched to a gene; V was cut back by 6 bases and J by 1 base. The CDR3 extends over 16 amino acids. Per germline, CDR1 LGHNA and CDR2 YNFKEQ. The CDR3: CASSRDREFSGNTIYF. In nucleotides, the CDR3 is TGTGCCAGCAGTAGGGACAGGGAGTTTTCTGGAAACACCATATATTTT.

V and J are TRBV5-4 and TRBJ2-5; TRBD2 matches at 7 bases. Unmatched junction bases numbered 6, after V lost 0 bases and J lost 1 base. The CDR3 length is 16 residues. Germline assignment: CDR1 SGHNT and CDR2 YYREEE (reference sequence). The CDR3 loop reads CASSLVSGRAQETQYF. CDR3 DNA: TGTGCCAGCAGCTTGGTTAGCGGGCGGGCCCAAGAGACCCAGTACTTC.

This sequence joins TRBV9 and TRBJ2-3; 10 bases line up with TRBD2. The CDR3 spans 16 residues. J gave up 4 bases and V 4 bases, and 9 bases lay outside the gene matches. The V gene's germline CDR1 is SGDLS and CDR2 YYNGEE. The CDR3 DNA sequence: TGTGCCAGCAGCCCCAGAGCGGGAGGGCCGGCAGATACGCAGTATTTT. It encodes CASSPRAGGPADTQYF.

Here the CDR3 reads CASSYPPGGLGHSEQFF. CDR3 DNA sequence: TGTGCCAGCAGTTACCCACCTGGGGGACTAGGGCACAGTGAGCAGTTCTTC. The rearrangement uses TRBV5-4 and TRBJ2-1, with 8 positions matching TRBD2. CDR1 is SGHNT, CDR2 YYREEE, per germline (reference sequence). Germline trimming cut 5 bases from V and 9 bases from J; bases unmatched to any gene: 19. The CDR3 runs 17 residues.

This clone appeared once. The V gene is TRBV27, the J gene TRBJ1-4; maybe TRBD1 (5 bases). Trimming removed 4 bases from V and 7 bases from J, with 16 bases in between. This CDR3 comprises 15 residues. Germline loops: CDR1 MNHEY, CDR2 SMNVEV (reference sequence). CDR3 amino acids: CASSSRGPQVEKLFF. The CDR3 DNA reads TGTGCCAGCAGTTCCCGCGGCCCACAGGTTGAAAAACTGTTTTTT.

This clone was recorded once. The chain has TRBV19 and TRBJ1-1; possibly TRBD1 for D (6 bases). Germline CDR1 LNHDA, CDR2 SQIVND (reference sequence). V lost 3 bases and J lost 0, with 17 bases in between. The CDR3 is made up of 17 amino acids. The CDR3, as DNA: TGTGCCAGTAGTATGGCCAGGTATTGGGACATGAACACTGAAGCTTTCTTT. Residues: CASSMARYWDMNTEAFF.

The chain is built from TRBV5-1 and TRBJ1-2; TRBD1 aligns across 7 bases. The CDR3 contains 17 residues. Trimming cost V 4 bases and J 5 bases; bases outside gene matches: 17. Germline CDR1 is SGHRS and CDR2 is YFSETQ. CDR3 loop: CASSTGTDLGGYYGYTF. CDR3 in DNA: TGCGCCAGCAGCACCGGGACAGACCTGGGGGGATATTATGGCTACACCTTC. Together with reference TRBV5-1 and TRBJ1-2, the CDR3 gives the full variable domain: KAGVTQTPRYLIKTRGQQVTLSCSPISGHRSVSWYQQTPGQGLQFLFEYFSETQRNKGNFPGRFSGRQFSNSRSEMNVSTLELGDSALYLCASSTGTDLGGYYGYTFGSGTRLTVV.

V usage is TRBV5-5 and J usage is TRBJ2-7; D is possibly TRBD2 (5 bases). Germline-derived CDR1 and CDR2 are SGHKS and YYEKEE (reference sequence). CDR3 length equals 14 residues. V was shortened by 2 bases and J by 1 base, with 10 bases between the two germline ends. The CDR3 region is CASSFSRGSYEQYF. As DNA, the CDR3 is TGTGCCAGCAGCTTTTCCCGGGGTTCCTACGAGCAGTACTTC.

This chain joins TRBV5-4 and TRBJ1-2; TRBD1 matches at 12 bases. The CDR3 consists of 15 residues. V gave up 3 bases and J gave up 10 bases; unmatched junction bases: 10. The germline gives CDR1 SGHNT, CDR2 YYREEE (reference sequence). CDR3: CASSWGDRGLLDYTF. CDR3 in DNA: TGTGCCAGCAGCTGGGGGGACAGGGGGCTCTTAGACTACACCTTC. The full variable domain, in which reference TRBV5-4 and TRBJ1-2 provide the parts outside the CDR3, is ETGVTQSPTHLIKTRGQQVTLRCSSQSGHNTVSWYQQALGQGPQFIFQYYREEENGRGNFPPRFSGLQFPNYSSELNVNALELDDSALYLCASSWGDRGLLDYTFGSGTRLTVV.

This rearrangement joins TRBV19 to TRBJ1-5; possible D gene TRBD1, 6 bases. Germline V gene lookup returns CDR1 LNHDA and CDR2 SQIVND (reference sequence). The V gene lost 5 bases and the J gene lost 5 bases, with 16 bases spanning the gap. The CDR3 sequence is 15 residues long. The CDR3 sequence: CASSSLSGEYQPQHF. CDR3 DNA sequence: TGTGCCAGTAGTTCCCTTTCAGGGGAATATCAGCCCCAGCATTTT.

This sequence joins TRBV28 and TRBJ2-7; 11 nucleotides line up with TRBD2. CDR1 and CDR2 (germline): MDHEN, SYDVKM. This CDR3 comprises 14 residues. The junction had 8 bases not matched to a gene; V was cut back by 10 bases and J by 3 bases. CDR3 residues: CATTLAGGHYEQYF. The CDR3 DNA is TGTGCCACAACCCTAGCGGGAGGACACTACGAGCAGTACTTC.

The chain has TRBV5-1 and TRBJ2-7, with 12 bases identical to TRBD2. CDR3 length: 15 residues. The V and J ends lost 9 bases and 5 bases, in that order; junction bases with no gene match: 12. Germline CDR1 reads SGHRS; CDR2 reads YFSETQ. CDR3 sequence: CATALDLAGGNEQYF. The DNA for the CDR3 is TGCGCCACCGCACTCGACCTAGCGGGAGGGAACGAGCAGTACTTC.

This clone appeared once. This chain uses TRBV10-3 with TRBJ2-5; D is unresolved. This CDR3 has 13 amino acids. Germline V gene sequence: CDR1 ENHRY, CDR2 SYGVKD. The V end was cut by 3 bases, the J end by 2 bases, with 7 bases between. CDR3 region: CAISDDFQETQYF. The CDR3 DNA reads as TGTGCCATCAGTGACGACTTTCAAGAGACCCAGTACTTC.

J is TRBJ2-7 and V is TRBV6-1; tentatively, D is TRBD1 (5 bases). CDR3 length: 15 amino acids. V dropped 1 base and J dropped 5 bases, with 15 bases sitting between them. CDR1 is MNHNS, CDR2 SASEGT, per germline. The CDR3 DNA is TGTGCCAGCAGTGAAGGGGGCGCCACCAGGGACGAGCAGTACTTC. It codes for CASSEGGATRDEQYF.

The table lists this clone with a count of one. The chain recombines TRBV6-1 with TRBJ2-5; 8 bases are a match to TRBD2. The CDR3 loop spans 12 amino acids. Germline CDR1 reads MNHNS; CDR2 reads SASEGT. V was pared by 8 bases and J by 5 bases, with 4 bases of the junction left unmatched. The chain's CDR3 is CASSRGAETQYF. As DNA, the CDR3 is TGTGCCAGCTCGCGGGGGGCGGAGACCCAGTACTTC.

This rearrangement joins TRBV6-6 to TRBJ2-1; D might be TRBD2 (6 bases). V was clipped by 6 bases and J by 5 bases, with 17 bases between them. The CDR3 length is 15 residues. Germline V gives CDR1 MNHNY, CDR2 SVGAGI (reference sequence). The CDR3 nucleotides read TGTGCCAGCAGCCAGCGGAATAGCGGCAACAATGAGCAGTTCTTC. Translating it yields CASSQRNSGNNEQFF.

The chain uses TRBV7-2 and TRBJ2-1; 7 bases line up with TRBD2. The CDR3 runs 15 residues. Germline assignment: CDR1 SGHTA and CDR2 FQGNSA. V gave up 1 base and J gave up 8 bases; unmatched junction bases: 8. The chain's CDR3 is CASSLGGGSRDEQFF. The CDR3 nucleotides are TGTGCCAGCAGCTTAGGCGGCGGGAGTCGAGATGAGCAGTTCTTC. Full variable domain (outside the CDR3, taken from reference TRBV7-2 and TRBJ2-1): GAGVSQSPSNKVTEKGKDVELRCDPISGHTALYWYRQSLGQGLEFLIYFQGNSAPDKSGLPSDRFSAERTGGSVSTLTIQRTQQEDSAVYLCASSLGGGSRDEQFFGPGTRLTVL.